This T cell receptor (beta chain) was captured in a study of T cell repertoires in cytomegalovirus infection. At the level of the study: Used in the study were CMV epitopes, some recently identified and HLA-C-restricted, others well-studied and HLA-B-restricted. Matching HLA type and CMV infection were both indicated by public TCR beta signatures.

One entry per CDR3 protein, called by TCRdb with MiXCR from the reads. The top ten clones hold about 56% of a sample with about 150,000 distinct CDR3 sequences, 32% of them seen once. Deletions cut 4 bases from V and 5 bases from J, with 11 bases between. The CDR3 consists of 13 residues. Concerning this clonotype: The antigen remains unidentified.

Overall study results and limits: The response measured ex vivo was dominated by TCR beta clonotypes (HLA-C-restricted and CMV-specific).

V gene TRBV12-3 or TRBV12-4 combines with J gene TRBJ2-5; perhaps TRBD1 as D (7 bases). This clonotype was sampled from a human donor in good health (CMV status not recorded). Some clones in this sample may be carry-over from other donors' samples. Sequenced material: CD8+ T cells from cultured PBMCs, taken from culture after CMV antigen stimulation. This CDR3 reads CASSWAGGETQYF. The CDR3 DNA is TGTGCCAGCAGTTGGGCAGGGGGGGAGACCCAGTACTTC.